What follows is one T cell receptor (beta chain) and its context. Its antigen remains unknown. The sample comes from a study of T cells in localized non-small cell lung cancer. Overall study findings and caveats: The highest T cell clonality was in uninvolved adjacent lung, above tumor.

The germline gives CDR1 GTSNPN, CDR2 SVGIG (reference sequence). This CDR3 has 14 amino acids. Trimming removed 2 bases at V and 0 bases at J, with 10 bases between. Measured with immunoSEQ multiplex PCR; TCRdb has only the in-frame clones, and not every one. The sample yields about 33,000 clones, over 75% seen once. The chain couples TRBV30 to TRBJ1-1; D uncertain. The sequencing used peripheral blood, collected before any cancer treatment. The TCR comes from a male donor aged 60 or over with stage III lung adenocarcinoma. Here the CDR3 reads CAWSRRGLNTEAFF. The CDR3 DNA sequence: TGTGCCTGGAGTCGACGCGGGTTGAACACTGAAGCTTTCTTT.